There are a few counts of the clone carrying this T cell receptor (beta chain). Antigen unknown. Libraries were prepared by immunoSEQ multiplex PCR; TCRdb keeps only in-frame clonotypes and omits some of them. Of approximately 170,000 clones detected, approximately 93% appear once; the ten largest clones hold roughly 3.9%. This sample is part of a study of T cell responses to AZD1222 COVID-19 vaccine. Study-level findings and limits: Per reports, nearly half of all spike-specific TCRs target regions that are unmutated in variants. Compared with day 0, the breadth and depth of the Spike-specific TCR repertoire rose significantly after two doses of AZD1222.

CDR1 is WSHSY, CDR2 SAAADI, per germline. The CDR3 extends over 13 amino acids. V was pared by 6 bases and J by 0 bases, with 8 bases between. The clonotype was recovered from an adult in good health. The source material was peripheral blood, sampled on day 0 of AZD1222 vaccination. The V and J genes are TRBV10-2 and TRBJ1-1; no firm D call. In DNA form, the CDR3 reads TGCGCCAGCAGAGGACGGATGAACACTGAAGCTTTCTTT. The encoded protein is CASRGRMNTEAFF.